The rows below give T cell receptor beta chains drawn from one sample of a study of blood T cell repertoires in COVID-19. Generated by immunoSEQ multiplex PCR, the TCRdb table keeps only in-frame clones and is missing some. In the table there are 180,000 or so clones, about 85% of which are singletons. The specimen was peripheral blood. These TCRs come from a woman of 80 years or more with acute or convalescent COVID-19. Both conserved end residues are part of each CDR3. D genes are given only for firm matches. Part of the rows lack a size; the others show once, few, many or a class for expanded clones.

D	J	V	size	length	CDR3	DNA
NA	TRBJ1-5	TRBV6-1	NA	16	CASSERRPFSNQPQHF	TGTGCCAGCAGTGAAAGGCGGCCATTCAGCAATCAGCCCCAGCATTTT
NA	TRBJ2-3	TRBV5-4	NA	15	CASSWEGGNTDTQYF	TGTGCCAGCAGCTGGGAGGGGGGCAACACAGATACGCAGTATTTT
TRBD2	TRBJ2-7	TRBV7-2	NA	15	CASSLGSAGGRQQYF	TGTGCCAGCAGCTTAGGTTCGGCGGGAGGGCGGCAGCAGTACTTC
NA	TRBJ2-3	TRBV24-1	NA	13	CATSDSLLDTQYF	TGTGCCACCAGTGATTCCCTTCTAGATACGCAGTATTTT
TRBD1	TRBJ1-2	TRBV23-1	NA	12	CASTTDRGGYTF	TGCGCCAGCACCACGGACAGGGGTGGCTACACCTTC
TRBD1	TRBJ1-1	TRBV5-6	NA	14	CASSAGTDNAEAFF	TGTGCCAGCAGCGCCGGGACAGATAACGCTGAAGCTTTCTTT
TRBD1	TRBJ1-1	TRBV10-2	few	15	CASSHPGQGVTEAFF	TGCGCCAGCAGCCATCCTGGACAGGGAGTCACTGAAGCTTTCTTT
NA	TRBJ1-1	TRBV10-3	NA	13	CAIRTGWSTEAFF	TGTGCCATCAGAACTGGATGGAGCACTGAAGCTTTCTTT
TRBD2	TRBJ2-7	TRBV28	NA	14	CASSLSGLTYEQYF	TGTGCCAGCAGTCTTAGCGGGCTAACCTACGAGCAGTACTTC
TRBD2	TRBJ2-7	TRBV24-1	NA	15	CATSDLAGGRYEQYF	TGTGCCACCAGTGATCTGGCGGGAGGGCGCTACGAGCAGTACTTC
NA	TRBJ1-1	TRBV7-8	NA	14	CASSFYDRNSEAFF	TGTGCCAGCAGCTTTTATGACAGAAACTCTGAAGCTTTCTTT
TRBD2	TRBJ2-3	TRBV7-6	NA	16	CASSLNSGRDTDTQYF	TGTGCCAGCAGCTTAAATAGCGGGAGGGACACAGATACGCAGTATTTT
NA	TRBJ1-6	TRBV14	NA	16	CASSQNKYGWNSPLHF	TGTGCCAGCAGCCAAAATAAGTACGGGTGGAATTCACCCCTCCACTTT
NA	TRBJ1-2	TRBV2	NA	13	CASRTDRNYGYTF	TGTGCCAGCAGGACGGACAGAAACTATGGCTACACCTTC
TRBD2	TRBJ2-7	TRBV9	NA	15	CASSPGLAGTGEQYF	TGTGCCAGCAGCCCTGGACTAGCGGGGACAGGTGAGCAGTACTTC
NA	TRBJ2-2	TRBV5-8	NA	14	CASSAGLPTGELFF	TGTGCCAGCAGCGCGGGACTTCCCACCGGGGAGCTGTTTTTT
NA	TRBJ1-2	TRBV2	many	14	CASGRMVIGHGYTF	TGTGCCAGCGGCAGGATGGTCATCGGTCATGGCTACACCTTC
TRBD1	TRBJ1-5	TRBV12-3/TRBV12-4	NA	13	CASSEDRHQPQHF	TGTGCCAGCAGTGAGGACAGGCATCAGCCCCAGCATTTT
NA	TRBJ1-2	TRBV5-6	NA	14	CASSPARGIYGYTF	TGTGCCAGCTCCCCGGCAAGGGGGATCTATGGCTACACCTTC
TRBD2	TRBJ2-1	TRBV23-1	NA	16	CASSHFASGGACEQFF	TGCGCCAGCAGTCATTTTGCCAGCGGGGGGGCGTGTGAGCAGTTCTTC
TRBD2	TRBJ2-3	TRBV5-1	NA	17	CASSFSTSGGWTDTQYF	TGCGCCAGCAGCTTTTCCACTAGCGGGGGCTGGACAGATACGCAGTATTTT
TRBD1	TRBJ2-7	TRBV30	NA	11	CAWSLDRFMYF	TGTGCCTGGAGTTTGGACAGGTTCATGTACTTC
TRBD1	TRBJ1-6	TRBV19	NA	13	CASRRQGNSPLHF	TGTGCCAGTAGGAGACAGGGAAATTCACCCCTCCACTTT
TRBD2	TRBJ2-1	TRBV5-4	NA	14	CASSGLAGRNEQFF	TGTGCCAGTTCCGGACTAGCGGGAAGGAATGAGCAGTTCTTC
NA	TRBJ1-1	TRBV5-6	NA	15	CASSPEWGGRTEAFF	TGTGCCAGCAGCCCCGAGTGGGGGGGGAGGACTGAAGCTTTCTTT
TRBD2	TRBJ2-1	TRBV15	few	19	CATSSPYRTSGSSYNEQFF	TGTGCCACCAGCAGCCCCTACCGGACTAGCGGGAGCTCCTACAATGAGCAGTTCTTC
NA	TRBJ2-2	TRBV5-4	NA	15	CASSIRRPNTGELFF	TGTGCCAGCAGTATCCGGCGGCCGAACACCGGGGAGCTGTTTTTT